This T cell receptor beta chain was sequenced for a study of control samples from healthy donors and cancer patients. Here immunoSEQ multiplex PCR was the method, and the copy in TCRdb shows in-frame clones only, minus some. The sample holds tens of thousands of clones, roughly nine tenths seen once. The source of this sequence is a woman between 45 and 65 years old in good health. Material: blood.

This chain's CDR3 is CASSLGQGGSPLHF. The CDR3 DNA follows: TGCGCCAGCAGCTTGGGACAGGGAGGGTCACCCCTCCACTTT. The V call is TRBV5-1, the J call TRBJ1-6, with 7 bases lining up with TRBD1. This CDR3 contains 14 residues. J was trimmed by 10 bases and V by 0 bases; bases with no gene match: 4. The germline CDR1 and CDR2 sequences are SGHRS and YFSETQ.